This T cell receptor beta chain emerged from a study of blood T cell repertoires in COVID-19. Study-level information: Sites across the United States, Italy and Spain contributed samples from acute and convalescent COVID-19. T cells, B-cell-depleted T cells, or PBMCs supplied cDNA or gDNA.

Authors' data handling: Counts of nucleated cells, estimated from reference gene primer amplification, were obtained. Repertoires were generated with immunoSEQ multiplex PCR, while TCRdb's copy carries only in-frame clones and drops some. V, J and clone size reflect that table, while D and trimming were determined from the DNA. Of 40,000 to 60,000 clones in the sample, roughly nine tenths were seen once. J lost 4 bases, V lost 11 bases, and 13 bases had no gene match. Germline V lookup: CDR1 MDHEN, CDR2 SYDVKM. CDR3 length equals 15 residues. Sequenced input: peripheral blood. The J gene is TRBJ2-1, the V gene TRBV28; the match to TRBD1 covers 8 bases. The sequence was obtained from a human donor in a cohort sampled during active COVID-19. The CDR3: CAATPQGVSYNEQFF. The CDR3, as DNA: TGTGCCGCGACCCCACAGGGGGTCTCATACAATGAGCAGTTCTTC.